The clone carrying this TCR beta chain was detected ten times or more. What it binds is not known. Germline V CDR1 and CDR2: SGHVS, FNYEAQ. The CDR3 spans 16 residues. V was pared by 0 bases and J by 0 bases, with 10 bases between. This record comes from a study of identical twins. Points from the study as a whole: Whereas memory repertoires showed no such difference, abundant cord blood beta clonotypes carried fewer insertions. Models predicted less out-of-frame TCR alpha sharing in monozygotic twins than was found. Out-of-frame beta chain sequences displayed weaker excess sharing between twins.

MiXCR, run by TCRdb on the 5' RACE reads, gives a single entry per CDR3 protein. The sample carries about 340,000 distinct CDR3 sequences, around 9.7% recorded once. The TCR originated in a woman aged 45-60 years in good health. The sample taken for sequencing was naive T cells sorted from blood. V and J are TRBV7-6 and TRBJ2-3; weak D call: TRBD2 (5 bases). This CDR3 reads CASSLAKRSSTDTQYF. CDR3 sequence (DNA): TGTGCCAGCAGCTTAGCGAAGCGGTCTAGCACAGATACGCAGTATTTT.